There are a few counts of the clone carrying this T cell receptor beta chain. TCRdb reanalysed the RT-PCR reads using MiXCR and keeps one entry per CDR3 protein. The sample lists over 400,000 distinct CDR3 sequences, more than 15% occurring once. The data originate from a study of patients and donors after allogeneic stem cell transplantation. CDR3 size: 16 residues. The germline CDR1 and CDR2 sequences are SGHVS and FNYEAQ. V dropped 0 bases and J dropped 2 bases, with 11 bases sitting between them. Sequencing was done on a sample of blood, either unsorted or a sorted T cell fraction (not recorded which). This clonotype was sampled from a human donor who was either an allogeneic HSCT recipient or a stem cell or donor lymphocyte infusion donor (not recorded which). It is not recorded whose cells these are; they may come from a transplant donor. This chain connects TRBV7-6 to TRBJ2-1; no firm D call. The CDR3 DNA reads as TGTGCCAGCAGCTTAGCCCCTCCCTTACCCTACAATGAGCAGTTCTTC. It codes for CASSLAPPLPYNEQFF.